What follows are 9 T cell receptor beta chains derived from one specimen sequenced in a study of shared clonotypes between healthy human individuals. Assay: immunoSEQ multiplex PCR; the TCRdb copy retains only in-frame clones and omits some. In the table there are 600,000 to 800,000 clones, roughly 72% of which are singletons. Material for sequencing was memory CD4+ T cells sorted from blood. Regarding subset: CD45RA-negative fraction. These receptors all come from a young woman in good health.

This clone was seen only a few times. The rearrangement uses TRBV28 and TRBJ1-5, with D possibly being TRBD1 (5 bases). Germline V lookup: CDR1 MDHEN, CDR2 SYDVKM. CDR3 size: 15 residues. V was pared by 6 bases and J by 4 bases, with 16 bases between. CDR3 protein: CASRESGTLNQPQHF. CDR3 nucleotide sequence: TGTGCCAGCAGGGAATCCGGGACCCTAAATCAGCCCCAGCATTTT.

CDR3 protein: CASRGLFSSYEQYF. In DNA, the CDR3 is TGTGCCAGCAGAGGACTCTTCAGCTCCTACGAGCAGTACTTC. The V gene is TRBV2, the J gene TRBJ2-7, with D possibly being TRBD2 (5 bases). CDR1 SNHLY and CDR2 FYNNEI come from the germline V gene. V was shortened by 6 bases and J by 0 bases, with 12 bases between the two germline ends. The CDR3 has 14 amino acids. Supplemented by reference TRBV2 and TRBJ2-7, the full variable domain reads EPEVTQTPSHQVTQMGQEVILRCVPISNHLYFYWYRQILGQKVEFLVSFYNNEISEKSEIFDDQFSVERPDGSNFTLKIRSTKLEDSAMYFCASRGLFSSYEQYFGPGTRLTVT.

The chain joins TRBV6-1 to TRBJ1-1; D uncertain. CDR1 is MNHNS and CDR2 is SASEGT in the germline V gene. V dropped 7 bases and J dropped 1 base, with 10 bases sitting between them. This CDR3 has 13 residues. DNA of the CDR3: TGTGCCAGCAAACGGGGAGGGAACACTGAAGCTTTCTTT. Translating it yields CASKRGGNTEAFF.

CDR3 DNA: TGTGCCAGCAGACCGGGTAGCAATCAGCCCCAGCATTTT. It is translated as CASRPGSNQPQHF. V gene TRBV2 combines with J gene TRBJ1-5, with D uncertain. This CDR3 region has 13 residues. Trimming removed 6 bases at V and 0 bases at J, with 6 bases between. Germline CDR1 is SNHLY and CDR2 is FYNNEI.

V and J are TRBV5-4 and TRBJ2-7, with 7 bases aligning to TRBD2. The CDR3 runs to 15 residues. Germline CDR1 reads SGHNT; CDR2 reads YYREEE (reference sequence). The J segment lost 3 bases and the V segment lost 3 bases, leaving 9 bases of the junction unmatched. The CDR3 DNA sequence: TGTGCCAGCAGCTCGAAGAGCGGGAAAGGCTACGAGCAGTACTTC. This encodes CASSSKSGKGYEQYF. The complete variable domain, with remaining parts taken from reference TRBV5-4 and TRBJ2-7, reads ETGVTQSPTHLIKTRGQQVTLRCSSQSGHNTVSWYQQALGQGPQFIFQYYREEENGRGNFPPRFSGLQFPNYSSELNVNALELDDSALYLCASSSKSGKGYEQYFGPGTRLTVT.

The V call is TRBV6-5, the J call TRBJ1-5; 8 bases align to TRBD1. V shed 0 bases, J shed 5 bases, and the junction held 6 bases outside the gene matches. CDR3 size: 16 residues. Germline V gene sequence: CDR1 MNHEY, CDR2 SVGAGI. The CDR3 sequence is CASSYSYQGADQPQHF. The CDR3, as DNA: TGTGCCAGCAGTTACTCTTACCAGGGGGCGGATCAGCCCCAGCATTTT.

This clone counts as medium-sized (0.01 to 0.1%). The chain carries TRBV4-2 and TRBJ2-7, with TRBD2 matching 12 bases. After removal of 0 bases from V and 5 bases from J, the junction contained 8 bases not matched to a gene. CDR1 and CDR2 (germline): LGHNA, YNFKEQ. The CDR3 covers 17 residues. CDR3 in amino acids: CASSQDLLAGGGDEQYF. Written as DNA, the CDR3 is TGTGCCAGCAGCCAAGATCTACTAGCGGGAGGTGGGGACGAGCAGTACTTC.

As DNA, the CDR3 is TGTGCCAGCAGCCAAGCACGGAGCACAGATACGCAGTATTTT. Translating it yields CASSQARSTDTQYF. This chain connects TRBV4-2 to TRBJ2-3; D not resolved. The CDR3 consists of 14 residues. The ends were cut back, 1 base at V and 0 bases at J, with 5 bases in the middle. Looked up from germline, CDR1 is LGHNA and CDR2 is YNFKEQ.

In regard to this clone: At the DNA level, this CDR3 is encoded by other sequences in the same sample as well. V usage is TRBV5-1 and J usage is TRBJ2-1, with unresolved D. Looked up from germline, CDR1 is SGHRS and CDR2 is YFSETQ. V lost 2 bases, J lost 0 bases, and 9 bases lay in between. There are 15 residues in the CDR3. This CDR3 is CASSLSRNSYNEQFF. The CDR3 DNA sequence: TGCGCCAGCAGCTTATCCAGGAACTCCTACAATGAGCAGTTCTTC. The entire variable domain, with the rest obtained from reference TRBV5-1 and TRBJ2-1, is as follows: KAGVTQTPRYLIKTRGQQVTLSCSPISGHRSVSWYQQTPGQGLQFLFEYFSETQRNKGNFPGRFSGRQFSNSRSEMNVSTLELGDSALYLCASSLSRNSYNEQFFGPGTRLTVL.